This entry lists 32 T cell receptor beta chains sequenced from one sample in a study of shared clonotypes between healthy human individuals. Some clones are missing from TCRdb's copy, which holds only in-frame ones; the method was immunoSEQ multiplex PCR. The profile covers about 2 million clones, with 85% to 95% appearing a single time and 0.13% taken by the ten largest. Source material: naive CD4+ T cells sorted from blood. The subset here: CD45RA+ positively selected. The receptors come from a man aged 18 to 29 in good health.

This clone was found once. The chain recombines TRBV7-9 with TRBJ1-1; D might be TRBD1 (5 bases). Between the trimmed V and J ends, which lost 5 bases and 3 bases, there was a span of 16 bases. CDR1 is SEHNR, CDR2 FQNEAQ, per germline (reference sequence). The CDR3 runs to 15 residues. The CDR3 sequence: CASSPLGQIYTEAFF. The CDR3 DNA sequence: TGTGCCAGCAGCCCCCTGGGGCAGATTTACACTGAAGCTTTCTTT. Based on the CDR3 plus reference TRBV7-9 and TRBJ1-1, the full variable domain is DTGVSQNPRHKITKRGQNVTFRCDPISEHNRLYWYRQTLGQGPEFLTYFQNEAQLEKSRLLSDRFSAERPKGSFSTLEIQRTEQGDSAMYLCASSPLGQIYTEAFFGQGTRLTVV.

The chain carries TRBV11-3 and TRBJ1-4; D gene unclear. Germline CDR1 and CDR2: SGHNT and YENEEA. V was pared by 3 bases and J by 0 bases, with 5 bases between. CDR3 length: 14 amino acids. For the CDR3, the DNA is TGTGCCAGCAGCTTCCGAGCAACTAATGAAAAACTGTTTTTT. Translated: CASSFRATNEKLFF. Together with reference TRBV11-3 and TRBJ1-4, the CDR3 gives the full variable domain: EAGVVQSPRYKIIEKKQPVAFWCNPISGHNTLYWYLQNLGQGPELLIRYENEEAVDDSQLPKDRFSAERLKGVDSTLKIQPAELGDSAVYLCASSFRATNEKLFFGSGTQLSVL.

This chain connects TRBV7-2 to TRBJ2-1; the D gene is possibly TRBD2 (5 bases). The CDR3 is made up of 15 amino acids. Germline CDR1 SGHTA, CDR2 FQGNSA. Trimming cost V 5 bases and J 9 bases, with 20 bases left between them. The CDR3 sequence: CASSRNSLAPSEQFF. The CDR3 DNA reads TGTGCCAGCAGCCGGAACAGTCTAGCCCCCAGTGAGCAGTTCTTC. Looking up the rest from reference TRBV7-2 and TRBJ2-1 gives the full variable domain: GAGVSQSPSNKVTEKGKDVELRCDPISGHTALYWYRQSLGQGLEFLIYFQGNSAPDKSGLPSDRFSAERTGGSVSTLTIQRTQQEDSAVYLCASSRNSLAPSEQFFGPGTRLTVL.

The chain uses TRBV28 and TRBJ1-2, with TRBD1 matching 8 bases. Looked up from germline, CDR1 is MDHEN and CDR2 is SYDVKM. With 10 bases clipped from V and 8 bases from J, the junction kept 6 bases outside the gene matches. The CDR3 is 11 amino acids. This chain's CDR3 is CAISGGRGYTF. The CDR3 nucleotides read TGTGCCATATCAGGGGGCCGCGGCTACACCTTC.

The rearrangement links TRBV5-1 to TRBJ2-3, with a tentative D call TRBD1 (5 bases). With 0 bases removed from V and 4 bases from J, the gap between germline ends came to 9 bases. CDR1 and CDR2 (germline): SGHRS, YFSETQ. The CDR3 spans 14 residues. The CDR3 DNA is TGCGCCAGCAGCTTGGGTGGGGCTTCAGATACGCAGTATTTT. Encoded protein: CASSLGGASDTQYF.

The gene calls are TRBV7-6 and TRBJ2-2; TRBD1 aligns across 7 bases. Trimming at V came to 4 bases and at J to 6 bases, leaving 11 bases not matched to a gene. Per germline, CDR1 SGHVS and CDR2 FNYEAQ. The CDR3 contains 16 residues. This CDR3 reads CASSSQTGSTPGELFF. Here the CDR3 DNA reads TGTGCCAGCAGCTCCCAGACAGGGTCGACACCCGGGGAGCTGTTTTTT.

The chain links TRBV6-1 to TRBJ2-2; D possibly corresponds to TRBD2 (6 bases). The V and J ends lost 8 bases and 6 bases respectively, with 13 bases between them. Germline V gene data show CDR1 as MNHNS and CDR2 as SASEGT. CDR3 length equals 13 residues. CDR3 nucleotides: TGTGCCAGCCGAGCATGGGGGGCCGGGGAGCTGTTTTTT. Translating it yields CASRAWGAGELFF.

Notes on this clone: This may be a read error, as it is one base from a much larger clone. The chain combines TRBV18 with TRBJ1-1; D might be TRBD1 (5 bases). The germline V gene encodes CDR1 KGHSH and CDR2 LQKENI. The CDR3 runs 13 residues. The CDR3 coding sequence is TGTGCCAGCTCACAAGGGGCGAACACTGGAGCTTTCTTT. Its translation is CASSQGANTGAFF.

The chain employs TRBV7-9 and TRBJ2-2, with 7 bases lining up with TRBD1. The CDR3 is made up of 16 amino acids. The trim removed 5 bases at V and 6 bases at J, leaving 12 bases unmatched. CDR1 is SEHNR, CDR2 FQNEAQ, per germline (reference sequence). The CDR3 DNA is TGTGCCAGCAGCAGTTACACGACAGGGTATCCCGGGGAGCTGTTTTTT. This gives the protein CASSSYTTGYPGELFF. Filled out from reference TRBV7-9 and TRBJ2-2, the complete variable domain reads DTGVSQNPRHKITKRGQNVTFRCDPISEHNRLYWYRQTLGQGPEFLTYFQNEAQLEKSRLLSDRFSAERPKGSFSTLEIQRTEQGDSAMYLCASSSYTTGYPGELFFGEGSRLTVL.

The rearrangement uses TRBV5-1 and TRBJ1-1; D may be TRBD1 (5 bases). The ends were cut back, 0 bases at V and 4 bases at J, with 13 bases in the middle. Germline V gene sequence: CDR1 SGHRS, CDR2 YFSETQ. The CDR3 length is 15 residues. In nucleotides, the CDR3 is TGCGCCAGCAGCTTGGGAGGGGTAACCGGCACTGAAGCTTTCTTT. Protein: CASSLGGVTGTEAFF. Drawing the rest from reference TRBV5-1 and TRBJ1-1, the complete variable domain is KAGVTQTPRYLIKTRGQQVTLSCSPISGHRSVSWYQQTPGQGLQFLFEYFSETQRNKGNFPGRFSGRQFSNSRSEMNVSTLELGDSALYLCASSLGGVTGTEAFFGQGTRLTVV.

The CDR3 sequence: CASSSALAGYYEQYF. The CDR3 DNA follows: TGTGCCAGCAGTTCTGCTCTAGCGGGATACTACGAGCAGTACTTC. The chain recombines TRBV27 with TRBJ2-7; 9 positions match TRBD2. CDR1 is MNHEY and CDR2 is SMNVEV in the germline V gene (reference sequence). Trimming took 4 bases from V and 3 from J; bases not matched to a gene: 7. The CDR3 length is 15 residues.

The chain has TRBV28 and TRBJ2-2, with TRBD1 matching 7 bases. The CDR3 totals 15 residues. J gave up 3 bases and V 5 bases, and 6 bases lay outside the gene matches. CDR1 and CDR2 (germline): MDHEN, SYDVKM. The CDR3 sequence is CASSPGGIYTGELFF. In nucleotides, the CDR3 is TGTGCCAGCAGTCCAGGGGGTATTTACACCGGGGAGCTGTTTTTT.

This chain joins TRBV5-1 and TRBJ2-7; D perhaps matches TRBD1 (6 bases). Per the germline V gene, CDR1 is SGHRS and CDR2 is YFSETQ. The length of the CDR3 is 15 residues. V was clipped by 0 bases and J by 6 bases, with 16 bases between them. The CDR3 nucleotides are TGCGCCAGCAGCTTGGGGGACACCCCTGCTCTCGAGCAGTACTTC. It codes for CASSLGDTPALEQYF.

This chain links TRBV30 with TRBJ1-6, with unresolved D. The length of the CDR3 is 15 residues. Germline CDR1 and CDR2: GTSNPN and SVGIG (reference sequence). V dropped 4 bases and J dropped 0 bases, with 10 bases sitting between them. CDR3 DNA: TGTGCCTGGATTTCCCTGAACTCCTATAATTCACCCCTCCACTTT. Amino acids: CAWISLNSYNSPLHF.

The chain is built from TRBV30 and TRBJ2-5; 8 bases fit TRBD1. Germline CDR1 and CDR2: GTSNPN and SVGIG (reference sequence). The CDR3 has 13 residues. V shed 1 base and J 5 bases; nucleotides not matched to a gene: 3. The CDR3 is CAWSAGGWETQYF. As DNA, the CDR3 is TGTGCCTGGAGTGCAGGGGGCTGGGAGACCCAGTACTTC.

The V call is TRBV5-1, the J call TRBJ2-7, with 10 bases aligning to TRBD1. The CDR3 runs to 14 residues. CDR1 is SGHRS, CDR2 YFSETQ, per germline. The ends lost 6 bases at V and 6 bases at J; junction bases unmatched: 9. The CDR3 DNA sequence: TGCGCCAGCAATCCGGGACAGGGGTCAGGCGAGCAGTACTTC. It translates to CASNPGQGSGEQYF.

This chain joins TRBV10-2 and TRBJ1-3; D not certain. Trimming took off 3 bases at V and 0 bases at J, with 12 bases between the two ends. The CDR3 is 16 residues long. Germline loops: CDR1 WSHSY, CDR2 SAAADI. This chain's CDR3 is CASSDHQRSSGNTIYF. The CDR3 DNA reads TGCGCCAGCAGTGACCACCAGAGGAGCTCTGGAAACACCATATATTTT.

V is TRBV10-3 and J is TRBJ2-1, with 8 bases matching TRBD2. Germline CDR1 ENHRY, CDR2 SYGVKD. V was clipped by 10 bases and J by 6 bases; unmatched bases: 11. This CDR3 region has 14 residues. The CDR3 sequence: CATGLVKSTNEQFF. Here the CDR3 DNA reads TGTGCCACGGGACTAGTGAAAAGTACCAATGAGCAGTTCTTC.

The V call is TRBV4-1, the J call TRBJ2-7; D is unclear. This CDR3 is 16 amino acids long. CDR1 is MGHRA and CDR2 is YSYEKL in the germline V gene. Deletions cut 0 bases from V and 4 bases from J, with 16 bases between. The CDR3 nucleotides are TGCGCCAGCAGCCAAGACCAATGGGGAATCGCGTACGAGCAGTACTTC. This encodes CASSQDQWGIAYEQYF.

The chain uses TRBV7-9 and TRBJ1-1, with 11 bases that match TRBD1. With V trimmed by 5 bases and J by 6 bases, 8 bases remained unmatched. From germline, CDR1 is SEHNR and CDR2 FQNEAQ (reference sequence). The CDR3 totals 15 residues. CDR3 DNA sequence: TGTGCCAGCAGCCGAACGGGACAGGGGGTCTCTGAAGCTTTCTTT. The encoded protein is CASSRTGQGVSEAFF.

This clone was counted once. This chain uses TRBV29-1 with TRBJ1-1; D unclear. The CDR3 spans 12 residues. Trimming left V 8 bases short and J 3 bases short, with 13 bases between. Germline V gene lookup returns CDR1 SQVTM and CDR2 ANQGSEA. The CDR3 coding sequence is TGCAGCCTTGTACGGGCGGACACTGAAGCTTTCTTT. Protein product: CSLVRADTEAFF.

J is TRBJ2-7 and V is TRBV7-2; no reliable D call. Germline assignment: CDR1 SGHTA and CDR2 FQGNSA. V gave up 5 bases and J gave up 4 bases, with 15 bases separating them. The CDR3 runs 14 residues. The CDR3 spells CASSPPGSPYEQYF. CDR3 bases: TGTGCCAGCAGCCCCCCCGGGTCGCCTTACGAGCAGTACTTC.

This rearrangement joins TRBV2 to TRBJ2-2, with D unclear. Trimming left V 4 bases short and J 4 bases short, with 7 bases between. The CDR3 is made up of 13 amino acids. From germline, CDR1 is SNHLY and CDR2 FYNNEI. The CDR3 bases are TGTGCCAGCAGTGTCTCCCCCACCGGGGAGCTGTTTTTT. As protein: CASSVSPTGELFF.

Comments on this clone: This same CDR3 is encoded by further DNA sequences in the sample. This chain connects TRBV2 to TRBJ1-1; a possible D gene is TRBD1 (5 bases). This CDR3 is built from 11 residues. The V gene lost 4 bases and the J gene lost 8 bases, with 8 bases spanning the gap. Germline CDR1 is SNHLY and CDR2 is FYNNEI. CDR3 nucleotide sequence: TGTGCCAGCAGTGTTAGGACAGAAGCTTTCTTT. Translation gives CASSVRTEAFF.

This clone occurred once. CDR3 sequence: CAWSAPHNQPQHF. In nucleotides, the CDR3 is TGTGCCTGGAGTGCCCCCCACAATCAGCCCCAGCATTTT. The chain has TRBV30 and TRBJ1-5; no definite D call. The CDR3 is made up of 13 amino acids. V was shortened by 1 base and J by 3 bases, with 7 bases between the two germline ends. The germline V gene has CDR1 GTSNPN and CDR2 SVGIG (reference sequence).

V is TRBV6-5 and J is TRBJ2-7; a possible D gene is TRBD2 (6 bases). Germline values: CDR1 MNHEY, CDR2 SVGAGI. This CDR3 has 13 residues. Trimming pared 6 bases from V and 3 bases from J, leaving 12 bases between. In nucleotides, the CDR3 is TGTGCCAGCAGCACGGGACTCATCTACGAGCAGTACTTC. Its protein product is CASSTGLIYEQYF.

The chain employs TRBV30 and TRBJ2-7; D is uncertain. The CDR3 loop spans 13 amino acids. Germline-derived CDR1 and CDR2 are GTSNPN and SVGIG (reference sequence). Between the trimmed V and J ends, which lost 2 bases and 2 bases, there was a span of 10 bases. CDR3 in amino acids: CAWSPAIPYEQYF. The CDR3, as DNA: TGTGCCTGGAGTCCAGCGATCCCCTACGAGCAGTACTTC.

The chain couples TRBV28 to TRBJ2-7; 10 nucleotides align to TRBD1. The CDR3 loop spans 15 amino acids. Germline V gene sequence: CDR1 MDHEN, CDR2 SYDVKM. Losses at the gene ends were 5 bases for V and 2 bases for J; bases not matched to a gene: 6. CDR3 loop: CASSGGQGPPYEQYF. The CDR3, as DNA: TGTGCCAGCAGTGGGGGACAGGGGCCCCCCTACGAGCAGTACTTC. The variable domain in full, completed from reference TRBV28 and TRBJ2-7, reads DVKVTQSSRYLVKRTGEKVFLECVQDMDHENMFWYRQDPGLGLRLIYFSYDVKMKEKGDIPEGYSVSREKKERFSLILESASTNQTSMYLCASSGGQGPPYEQYFGPGTRLTVT.

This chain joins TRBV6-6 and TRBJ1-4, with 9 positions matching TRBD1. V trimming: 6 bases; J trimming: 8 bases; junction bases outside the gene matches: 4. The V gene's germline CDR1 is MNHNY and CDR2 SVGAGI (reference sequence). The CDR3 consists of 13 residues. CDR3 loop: CASRTGQGEKLFF. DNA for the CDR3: TGTGCCAGCAGAACCGGACAGGGGGAAAAACTGTTTTTT.

CDR3 bases: TGTGCCTGGAGTGTCCTTCGATCCAGGGAGAGCTCCTATAATTCACCCCTCCACTTT. Translation gives CAWSVLRSRESSYNSPLHF. The chain couples TRBV30 to TRBJ1-6; perhaps TRBD1 as D (5 bases). The germline V gene encodes CDR1 GTSNPN and CDR2 SVGIG (reference sequence). Trimming took off 0 bases at V and 0 bases at J, with 18 bases between the two ends. The CDR3 runs 19 residues.

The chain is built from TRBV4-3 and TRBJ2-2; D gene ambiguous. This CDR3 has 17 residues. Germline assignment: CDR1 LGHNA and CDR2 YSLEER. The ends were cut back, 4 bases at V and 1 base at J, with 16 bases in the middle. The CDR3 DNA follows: TGCGCCAGCAGCCTCCTTGGCTCGGGCGGGAACACCGGGGAGCTGTTTTTT. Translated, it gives CASSLLGSGGNTGELFF.

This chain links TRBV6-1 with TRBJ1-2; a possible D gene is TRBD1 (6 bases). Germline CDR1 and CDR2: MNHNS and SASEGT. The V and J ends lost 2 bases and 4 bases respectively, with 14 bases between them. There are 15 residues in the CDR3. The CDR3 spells CASSEREGGTYGYTF. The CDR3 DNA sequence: TGTGCCAGCAGTGAACGGGAGGGGGGTACCTATGGCTACACCTTC.